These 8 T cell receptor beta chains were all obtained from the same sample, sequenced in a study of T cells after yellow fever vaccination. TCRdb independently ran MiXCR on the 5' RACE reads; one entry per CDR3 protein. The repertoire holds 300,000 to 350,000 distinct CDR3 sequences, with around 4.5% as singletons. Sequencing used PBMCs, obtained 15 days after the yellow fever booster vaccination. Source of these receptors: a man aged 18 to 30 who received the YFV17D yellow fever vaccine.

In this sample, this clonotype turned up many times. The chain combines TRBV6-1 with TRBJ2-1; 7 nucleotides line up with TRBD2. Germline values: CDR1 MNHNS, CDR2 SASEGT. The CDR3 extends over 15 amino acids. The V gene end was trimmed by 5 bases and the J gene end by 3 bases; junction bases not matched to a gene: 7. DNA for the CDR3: TGTGCCAGCAGTCCGTGGGGGGGGGACTACAATGAGCAGTTCTTC. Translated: CASSPWGGDYNEQFF.

The CDR3 nucleotides read TGCAGTGCTAGTTGGGGGCAAGAGACCCAGTACTTC. Amino acids: CSASWGQETQYF. The rearrangement joins TRBV20-1 to TRBJ2-5; D tentatively fits TRBD1 or TRBD2 (5 bases each). The CDR3 length is 12 residues. Trimming left V 3 bases short and J 2 bases short, with 7 bases between. Per germline, CDR1 DFQATT and CDR2 SNEGSKA (reference sequence).

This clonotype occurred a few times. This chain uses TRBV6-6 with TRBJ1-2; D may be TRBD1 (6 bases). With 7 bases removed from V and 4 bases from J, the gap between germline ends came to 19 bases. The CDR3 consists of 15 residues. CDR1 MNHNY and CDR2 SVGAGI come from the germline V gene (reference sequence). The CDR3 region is CASMLGQGISYGYTF. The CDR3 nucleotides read TGTGCCAGCATGTTGGGCCAGGGGATTTCCTATGGCTACACCTTC.

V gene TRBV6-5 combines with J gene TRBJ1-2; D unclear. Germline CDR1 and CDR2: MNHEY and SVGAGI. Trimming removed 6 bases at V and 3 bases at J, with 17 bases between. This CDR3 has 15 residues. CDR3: CASRAVRESDYGYTF. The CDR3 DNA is TGTGCCAGCAGAGCAGTACGCGAGAGCGACTATGGCTACACCTTC.

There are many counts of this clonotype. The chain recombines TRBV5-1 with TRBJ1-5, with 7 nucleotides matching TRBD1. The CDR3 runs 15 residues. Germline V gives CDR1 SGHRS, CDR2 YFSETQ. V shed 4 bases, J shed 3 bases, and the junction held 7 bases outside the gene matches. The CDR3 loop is CASSPSGQDNQPQHF. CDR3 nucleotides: TGCGCCAGCAGCCCATCTGGACAGGACAATCAGCCCCAGCATTTT.

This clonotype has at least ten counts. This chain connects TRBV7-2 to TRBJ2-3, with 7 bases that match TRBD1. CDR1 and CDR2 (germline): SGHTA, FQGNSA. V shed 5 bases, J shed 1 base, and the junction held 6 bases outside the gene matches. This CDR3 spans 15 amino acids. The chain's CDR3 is CASSTATGRTDTQYF. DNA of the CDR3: TGTGCCAGCAGCACCGCGACAGGGCGCACAGATACGCAGTATTTT. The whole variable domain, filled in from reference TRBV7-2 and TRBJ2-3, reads GAGVSQSPSNKVTEKGKDVELRCDPISGHTALYWYRQSLGQGLEFLIYFQGNSAPDKSGLPSDRFSAERTGGSVSTLTIQRTQQEDSAVYLCASSTATGRTDTQYFGPGTRLTVL.

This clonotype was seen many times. The CDR3 DNA follows: TGTGCCAGCGGGGTGCTTGACTATGGCTACACCTTC. Its translation is CASGVLDYGYTF. The genes are TRBV6-5 and TRBJ1-2, with D uncertain. Germline V gives CDR1 MNHEY, CDR2 SVGAGI. Trimming left V 8 bases short and J 3 bases short, with 10 bases between. This CDR3 has 12 amino acids.

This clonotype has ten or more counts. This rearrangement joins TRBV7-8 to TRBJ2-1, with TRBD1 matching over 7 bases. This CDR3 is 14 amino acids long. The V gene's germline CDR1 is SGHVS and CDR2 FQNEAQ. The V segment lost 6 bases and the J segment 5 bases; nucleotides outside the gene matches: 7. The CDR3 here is CASRGTEYDNEQFF. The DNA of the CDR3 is TGTGCCAGCAGGGGGACAGAGTATGACAATGAGCAGTTCTTC. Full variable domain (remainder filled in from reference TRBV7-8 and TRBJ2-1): GAGVSQSPRYKVAKRGQDVALRCDPISGHVSLFWYQQALGQGPEFLTYFQNEAQLDKSGLPSDRFFAERPEGSVSTLKIQRTQQEDSAVYLCASRGTEYDNEQFFGPGTRLTVL.